This TCR beta chain appears in the sequencing data of a study of blood T cell repertoires in COVID-19. Study-level information: The study drew acute and convalescent COVID-19 samples from the United States, Italy and Spain. From T cells, B-cell-depleted T cells, or PBMCs came the material, which was cDNA or gDNA.

Sequenced by immunoSEQ multiplex PCR; TCRdb stores in-frame clones only, minus some. The data hold 200,000 to 250,000 clones, with roughly 89% observed a single time. Germline CDR1 and CDR2: LNHNV and YYDKDF (reference sequence). Trimming cost V 4 bases and J 1 base, with 10 bases left between them. The CDR3 runs 15 residues. The chain carries TRBV15 and TRBJ2-2, with D hard to call. The source material was PBMCs or T cells enriched from blood (not recorded which). The sequence was collected from a woman aged 40-49 years with acute COVID-19. CDR3 DNA: TGTGCCACCAGCAAAAAACTTCAGAACACCGGGGAGCTGTTTTTT. As protein: CATSKKLQNTGELFF.